The entry below describes one T cell receptor beta chain. In the authors' workflow: From reference gene primer amplification, estimates of nucleated cell counts were derived. Sequencing was performed with immunoSEQ multiplex PCR; in TCRdb, only in-frame clones are kept and a portion is missing. The V and J calls and the clone size are those of that table, but D and trimming were determined from the DNA. The sample yields hundreds of thousands of clones, 90% seen once. The data belong to a study of blood T cell repertoires in COVID-19. For the study at large: PBMCs, B-cell-depleted T cells, or T cells provided the cDNA or gDNA that made up the material.

The CDR3 runs 11 residues. Germline assignment: CDR1 MDHEN and CDR2 SYDVKM. The V end was cut by 5 bases, the J end by 8 bases, with 9 bases between. Participants were aged about 18 to 100 years from 20 to 30 US areas. Donors of Cohort 3 who recovered were those that had two negative PCRs, clearance, or symptom resolution. This receptor was identified in a man in his fifties or sixties who had recovered from COVID-19. The material sequenced was PBMCs or T cells enriched from blood (not recorded which). The chain links TRBV28 to TRBJ1-2; D is perhaps TRBD1 (6 bases). CDR3 coding DNA: TGTGCCAGCAGTAACAGGGTAGGCTACACCTTC. Its translation is CASSNRVGYTF.